These 21 T cell receptor beta chains originate from one sample sequenced in a study of tumor-infiltrating lymphocytes in primary liver carcinoma. Starting material of about 480 ng total RNA yielded TCR beta cDNA via a constant-region primer. ARM-PCR, slightly modified, supplied the TCR beta libraries through three nested multiplex PCR rounds. The first two PCR rounds used TRBV1-TRBV30 forward primers with a C-beta reverse primer, around 10 cycles each. Each CDR3 protein gets one entry after TCRdb re-called the multiplex PCR reads with MiXCR. Of almost 55,000 distinct CDR3 sequences in the sample, 70% to 75% were seen once. The tissue used was unsorted bulk material of roughly 17-32 mg. RNA and DNA were co-extracted from it with the AllPrep DNA/RNA mini kit. The specimen was liver tumor tissue from sampling region 2. Documented subset: tumor region T2, inferior pole. The receptors shown here come from a man aged 40-55 years with primary liver carcinoma and hepatitis B virus infection.

The chain has TRBV29-1 and TRBJ2-7; 7 bases line up with TRBD1. The CDR3 covers 14 residues. The V segment lost 5 bases and the J segment 2 bases; nucleotides outside the gene matches: 9. The germline V gene has CDR1 SQVTM and CDR2 ANQGSEA. CDR3 in amino acids: CSVTTWDSPYEQYF. For the CDR3, the DNA is TGCAGCGTTACAACATGGGACAGCCCCTACGAGCAGTACTTC.

For this clonotype: The conserved phenylalanine or tryptophan normally closing the CDR3 is absent here, so this likely arose from a read error. No DNA is shown, since the ends of the CDR3 on it are uncertain; the CDR3 is the one TCRdb lists. This chain links TRBV11-2 with TRBJ2-1. The CDR3 length equals 13 residues, ends included. Germline CDR1 SGHAT, CDR2 FQNNGV. This chain's CDR3 is CASNRGSGNEQFL.

With regard to this clonotype: A junction boundary mismatches the germline segment, possibly from a read error. The rearrangement uses TRBV4-1 and TRBJ2-1; TRBD2 agrees at 8 bases. The CDR3 loop spans 18 amino acids. Germline CDR1 MGHRA, CDR2 YSYEKL. As DNA, the CDR3 is TGCGCCAGCAGCCAAGAGTGGTTGGCGGGGGGCTCCTACAGTGAGCAGTTCTTC. Its protein product is CASSQEWLAGGSYSEQFF.

This chain connects TRBV11-2 to TRBJ1-2; perhaps TRBD1 as D (6 bases). The CDR3 sequence is 14 residues long. Germline V CDR1 and CDR2: SGHAT, FQNNGV. V was trimmed by 8 bases and J by 4 bases, leaving 17 bases between them. CDR3 region: CASGEGDTTYGYTF. The CDR3, as DNA: TGTGCCAGCGGGGAGGGGGACACCACCTATGGCTACACCTTC.

Worth noting for this clonotype: Mismatch with germline at one junction end may stem from a read error. The chain has TRBV12-3 or TRBV12-4 and TRBJ2-5; D is unclear. The CDR3 length is 11 residues. The CDR3 DNA sequence: TGTGTCAGCAGTAGGCAAGAGACCCCGTACTTC. It is translated as CVSSRQETPYF.

This clonotype was seen only once. The V gene is TRBV6-5, the J gene TRBJ2-2; the D gene is possibly TRBD2 (6 bases). Trimming pared 5 bases from V and 14 bases from J, leaving 18 bases between. The CDR3 covers 13 residues. Germline assignment: CDR1 MNHEY and CDR2 SVGAGI. CDR3 in DNA: TGTGCCAGCAGTGACCAGTCCGCCGGGGGACTGTTTTTT. This sequence encodes CASSDQSAGGLFF.

Regarding this clonotype: The junction departs from germline at one end; a sequencing error may be responsible. The rearrangement uses TRBV20-1 and TRBJ1-2, with a weak D call TRBD1 (6 bases). Germline CDR1 reads DFQATT; CDR2 reads SNEGSKA (reference sequence). The CDR3 has 12 amino acids. The CDR3 nucleotides are TGCGGTGCTAGAGCAGGGGTCGGCGGCTACACCTTC. Its protein is CGARAGVGGYTF.

With respect to this clonotype: Mismatch with germline at one junction end may stem from a read error. This chain connects TRBV11-2 to TRBJ1-3; D gene ambiguous. This CDR3 comprises 16 residues. Germline CDR1 reads SGHAT; CDR2 reads FQNNGV. The CDR3 loop is CGSSLDLDYSGNTIYF. The DNA for the CDR3 is TGTGGCAGCAGCTTGGATCTAGACTACTCTGGAAACACCATATACTTT.

Comment on this clonotype: This likely comes from a read error, as the CDR3 has no conserved phenylalanine or tryptophan at its end. The CDR3 reads CASSSGHGNYGYTS. The CDR3 DNA reads as TGTGCCAGCAGCTCTGGACATGGAAACTATGGCTACACCTCC. The chain couples TRBV5-4 to TRBJ1-2; tentatively, D is TRBD1 (5 bases). CDR3 length equals 14 residues. V was pared by 3 bases and J by 2 bases, with 11 bases between. Germline V gene data show CDR1 as SGHNT and CDR2 as YYREEE (reference sequence).

A remark on this clonotype: A read error is possible here, since a much larger clone lies one base away. The rearrangement joins TRBV21-1 to TRBJ2-1; TRBD1, the table's D call, lacks a check against the DNA. TRBV21-1 is labeled a pseudogene. This CDR3 is 14 amino acids long. For the CDR3, the DNA is TGTGCCAGCAGCACCGGGACAGGGGGGGTTGAGCGGTTCTTC. Translating gives CASSTGTGGVERFF.

The count of this clonotype is one. In this CDR3 the conserved last residue, phenylalanine or tryptophan, is missing, so a read error is likely. The chain employs TRBV7-9 and TRBJ1-1; D is unclear. Germline V gene data show CDR1 as SEHNR and CDR2 as FQNEAQ (reference sequence). The CDR3 runs 14 residues. In nucleotides, the CDR3 is TGTGTCAGCAGCTTAGCGACCGGGGTAGATGAAGCTTTCTCT. Amino acid sequence: CVSSLATGVDEAFS.

This clonotype was detected many times. The chain combines TRBV11-3 with TRBJ2-1; TRBD1 might be the D (6 bases). Deletions cut 0 bases from V and 10 bases from J, with 13 bases between. The length of the CDR3 is 14 residues. Germline V gene lookup returns CDR1 SGHNT and CDR2 YENEEA. CDR3 sequence reads: CASSLDIQGGEQFF. CDR3 bases: TGTGCCAGCAGCTTAGACATACAGGGCGGCGAGCAGTTCTTC.

On this clonotype itself: The junction does not match germline at one end; this may be a read error. V is TRBV14 and J is TRBJ2-5; D remains unclear. The CDR3 runs 17 residues. Germline V gene lookup returns CDR1 SGHDN and CDR2 FVKESK. CDR3 DNA sequence: TGTTCCAGCAGCCAAGACCACGCCCCGGAGTTCCAAGAGACTCGGTACTTC. This encodes CSSSQDHAPEFQETRYF. The variable domain in full, completed from reference TRBV14 and TRBJ2-5, reads EAGVTQFPSHSVIEKGQTVTLRCDPISGHDNLYWYRRVMGKEIKFLLHFVKESKQDESGMPNNRFLAERTGGTYSTLKVQPAELEDSGVYFCSSSQDHAPEFQETRYFGPGTRLLVL.

This clonotype is medium-sized in the sample. The chain joins TRBV13 to TRBJ2-7, with a weak D call TRBD2 (5 bases). The CDR3 extends over 15 amino acids. Germline V lookup: CDR1 PRHDT, CDR2 FYEKMQ (reference sequence). V was cut by 1 base and J by 4 bases, with 14 bases left in between. CDR3: CASSLVSGEVYEQYF. CDR3 DNA: TGTGCCAGCAGCTTAGTCAGCGGCGAGGTTTACGAGCAGTACTTC. The variable domain in full, with the rest retrieved from reference TRBV13 and TRBJ2-7, is AAGVIQSPRHLIKEKRETATLKCYPIPRHDTVYWYQQGPGQDPQFLISFYEKMQSDKGSIPDRFSAQQFSDYHSELNMSSLELGDSALYFCASSLVSGEVYEQYFGPGTRLTVT.

The rearrangement joins TRBV5-4 to TRBJ2-5; D might be TRBD1 (6 bases). CDR1 is SGHNT, CDR2 YYREEE, per germline (reference sequence). The CDR3 spans 15 residues. With 0 bases removed from V and 5 bases from J, the gap between germline ends came to 14 bases. The CDR3 is CASSLDRELGETQYF. The CDR3 DNA follows: TGTGCCAGCAGCTTGGACAGGGAGTTAGGGGAGACCCAGTACTTC.

Worth noting for this clonotype: Germline is not matched at one junction end, which may reflect a read error. The chain couples TRBV28 to TRBJ2-2, with D perhaps TRBD1 (6 bases). This CDR3 contains 16 residues. Germline CDR1 is MDHEN and CDR2 is SYDVKM. CDR3: CASSPNGQTPTRELFF. In DNA form, the CDR3 reads TGTGCCAGCAGTCCGAATGGACAGACACCCACCAGGGAGCTGTTTTTT.

The chain recombines TRBV11-2 with TRBJ2-7; TRBD1 might be the D (6 bases). Trimming stripped 2 bases from V and 2 bases from J, with 7 bases between. The CDR3 consists of 13 residues. Germline V CDR1 and CDR2: SGHAT, FQNNGV. The CDR3 loop reads CASSLTGPYEQYF. The CDR3 region has the DNA TGTGCCAGCAGCTTAACAGGGCCCTACGAGCAGTACTTC.

This clonotype occurred many times. The V and J genes are TRBV28 and TRBJ1-2; TRBD1 matches at 12 bases. This CDR3 is built from 15 residues. With 7 bases clipped from V and 7 bases from J, the junction kept 10 bases outside the gene matches. Germline V gene lookup returns CDR1 MDHEN and CDR2 SYDVKM. CDR3 residues: CASNLPGQGAIGYTF. CDR3 nucleotides: TGTGCCAGCAACCTTCCGGGACAGGGGGCAATTGGCTACACCTTC.

In regard to this clonotype: Without the conserved terminal phenylalanine or tryptophan, this CDR3 likely stems from a read error. The chain carries TRBV6-5 and TRBJ2-6; perhaps TRBD1 as D (7 bases). Germline CDR1 reads MNHEY; CDR2 reads SVGAGI. The V end lost 6 bases, the J end lost 2 bases, and 17 bases lay between the germline ends. The length of the CDR3 is 17 residues. The DNA for the CDR3 is TGTGCCAGCAGATCACTAACCAGGGGGGCTGGGGCCAACGTCCTGACTCTC. This translates into CASRSLTRGAGANVLTL.

Concerning this clonotype itself: The CDR3 ends on some other residue instead of the conserved phenylalanine or tryptophan, so this is likely a read error. The gene calls are TRBV11-2 and TRBJ2-3, with 9 bases that match TRBD2. This CDR3 spans 16 amino acids. Germline V gene sequence: CDR1 SGHAT, CDR2 FQNNGV. CDR3: CPGSPPTSGSTDTQYV. The CDR3 nucleotides read TGTCCCGGCAGCCCCCCGACTAGCGGCAGCACAGATACGCAGTATGTT.

On this clonotype itself: A read error may account for a junction end that differs from germline. The chain recombines TRBV20-1 with TRBJ1-5; D is ambiguous. The length of the CDR3 is 12 residues. From germline, CDR1 is DFQATT and CDR2 SNEGSKA (reference sequence). CDR3 in amino acids: CCASHSSKTQHF. The DNA of the CDR3 is TGCTGTGCTTCGCACAGTAGCAAGACCCAGCATTTT.